This passage covers 32 T cell receptor beta chains from one sample sequenced in a study of post-analysis software for immune sequencing data. The study, taken as a whole, reports: A few TRBV segments, TRBV5-6, TRBV5-1 and TRBV20-1 among them, were found more frequent in patients than controls.

TCR beta libraries were prepared from cDNA with unique molecular identifiers. MiXCR, run by TCRdb on the PCR reads, gives a single entry per CDR3 protein. Found here are around 770,000 distinct CDR3 sequences, about 43% of them singletons; the top ten hold roughly 4.4%. Antigens of these TCRs are unknown. What was sequenced was blood. These receptors were obtained from a girl aged 5-17 years with multiple sclerosis.

V usage is TRBV12-5 and J usage is TRBJ2-7; 10 nucleotides align to TRBD1. This CDR3 region has 18 residues. Germline CDR1 reads LGHNT; CDR2 reads FRNRAP. V was clipped by 4 bases and J by 2 bases; unmatched bases: 14. CDR3 sequence: CASGSSGTGDIRTYEQYF. CDR3 coding DNA: TGTGCTAGTGGTTCATCCGGGACAGGGGACATAAGGACCTACGAGCAGTACTTC.

The rearrangement uses TRBV29-1 and TRBJ2-7, with D uncertain. Germline CDR1 is SQVTM and CDR2 is ANQGSEA. Trimming removed 2 bases at V and 0 bases at J, with 8 bases between. The CDR3 length is 13 residues. Here the CDR3 reads CSVEILDSYEQYF. CDR3 coding DNA: TGCAGCGTTGAAATTTTGGACTCCTACGAGCAGTACTTC.

The chain has TRBV7-9 and TRBJ2-4; D perhaps matches TRBD1 (6 bases). The better agreement between TRBJ2-7 and the DNA end casts doubt on the J call. The CDR3 length is 15 residues. The germline CDR1 and CDR2 sequences are SEHNR and FQNEAQ (reference sequence). The CDR3 DNA reads TGTGCCAGCAGACCAGACAGGATGGGACCCTACGAGCAGTACTTC. It yields the protein CASRPDRMGPYEQYF.

Ten or more counts support this clonotype. The chain carries TRBV5-6 and TRBJ2-7; D call uncertain. This CDR3 is 14 amino acids long. Germline V CDR1 and CDR2: SGHDT, YYEEEE. Trimming cost V 4 bases and J 6 bases, with 17 bases left between them. The CDR3: CASSHGRVSGEQYF. CDR3 sequence (DNA): TGTGCCAGCAGCCACGGCCGGGTATCGGGCGAGCAGTACTTC.

This clonotype was seen just once. This sequence joins TRBV12-3 or TRBV12-4 and TRBJ2-4; TRBD1 might be the D (6 bases). Near its end, the DNA agrees better with TRBJ2-7, so the J call may be wrong. The CDR3 runs to 15 residues. CDR3 DNA sequence: TGTGCCAGCAGTCCAGACGCCCCGGGACAATACGAGCAGTACTTC. Protein product: CASSPDAPGQYEQYF.

This clonotype appeared a few times. The chain links TRBV27 to TRBJ1-2; 9 bases map to TRBD1. This CDR3 spans 14 amino acids. V lost 7 bases, J lost 8 bases, and 11 bases stayed unmatched. Germline-derived CDR1 and CDR2 are MNHEY and SMNVEV (reference sequence). Here the CDR3 DNA reads TGTGCCAGCACTTCCAACCGGGACAGGGAAGGCTACACCTTC. This codes for CASTSNRDREGYTF.

About this clonotype: Possible read error: a much larger clone is one base away. The gene calls are TRBV24-1 and TRBJ1-2, with a weak D call TRBD1 (5 bases). Germline values: CDR1 KGHDR, CDR2 SFDVKD. The CDR3 covers 12 residues. CDR3 nucleotide sequence: TGTACCACCAGTGATTTGAACAGGAGCTACACCTTC. The encoded protein is CTTSDLNRSYTF.

The chain links TRBV7-2 to TRBJ2-7, with D hard to call. V shed 7 bases and J shed 2 bases, with 9 bases lying between them. This CDR3 is 12 amino acids long. CDR1 is SGHTA, CDR2 FQGNSA, per germline. The DNA of the CDR3 is TGTGCCAGCAAAGACGGGCCCTACGAGCAGTACTTC. This gives the protein CASKDGPYEQYF.

The genes are TRBV4-3 and TRBJ2-1; 7 bases are shared with TRBD2. The J call is in doubt because the DNA end fits TRBJ2-7 better. Germline V gives CDR1 LGHNA, CDR2 YSLEER. This CDR3 comprises 17 residues. The CDR3 DNA follows: TGCGCCAGCAGCCAAGATGCCAGCGCGGGAGCCTACAATGAGCAGTACTTC. Amino acids: CASSQDASAGAYNEQYF.

This rearrangement joins TRBV20-1 to TRBJ2-5, with TRBD1 identical over 10 bases. CDR1 DFQATT and CDR2 SNEGSKA come from the germline V gene (reference sequence). The CDR3 covers 14 residues. V was pared by 5 bases and J by 4 bases, with 7 bases of the junction left unmatched. The CDR3 reads CSADDRGRPETQYF. The DNA for the CDR3 is TGCAGTGCTGATGACAGGGGGCGTCCAGAGACCCAGTACTTC.

V usage is TRBV20-1 and J usage is TRBJ2-7; TRBD2 matches at 8 bases. V shed 5 bases and J 6 bases; nucleotides not matched to a gene: 12. The CDR3 totals 14 residues. CDR1 is DFQATT, CDR2 SNEGSKA, per germline (reference sequence). CDR3 region: CSAPSSGALGEQYF. The CDR3 DNA is TGCAGTGCTCCCAGTAGCGGGGCCCTAGGCGAGCAGTACTTC.

The chain has TRBV29-1 and TRBJ1-3, with D hard to call. Germline V CDR1 and CDR2: SQVTM, ANQGSEA. V was shortened by 6 bases and J by 2 bases, with 5 bases between the two germline ends. The CDR3 totals 11 residues. The CDR3 DNA sequence: TGCAGCGTACAAGCTGGAAACACCATATATTTT. Translation gives CSVQAGNTIYF.

This chain joins TRBV20-1 and TRBJ2-5; 8 bases are shared with TRBD1. There are 14 residues in the CDR3. V lost 6 bases to trimming and J lost 5 bases; unmatched junction nucleotides: 11. Germline V gives CDR1 DFQATT, CDR2 SNEGSKA (reference sequence). The chain's CDR3 is CSAPTDREWETQYF. The DNA of the CDR3 is TGCAGTGCCCCCACGGACAGGGAATGGGAGACCCAGTACTTC.

This clonotype was observed at least ten times. The rearrangement links TRBV7-9 to TRBJ2-5, with 9 bases matching TRBD1. After removal of 2 bases from V and 0 bases from J, the junction contained 4 bases not matched to a gene. The CDR3 runs 16 residues. Germline CDR1 reads SEHNR; CDR2 reads FQNEAQ (reference sequence). CDR3 loop: CASSLNDRGYQETQYF. The CDR3 coding sequence is TGTGCCAGCAGCTTAAACGACAGGGGGTACCAAGAGACCCAGTACTTC.

The gene calls are TRBV5-5 and TRBJ2-5; 8 bases agree with TRBD2. Germline CDR1 reads SGHKS; CDR2 reads YYEKEE (reference sequence). The V and J ends lost 7 bases and 0 bases, in that order; junction bases with no gene match: 8. The CDR3 is made up of 15 amino acids. The CDR3 protein is CASSALAGNQETQYF. In DNA form, the CDR3 reads TGTGCCAGCTCGGCCCTAGCGGGCAACCAAGAGACCCAGTACTTC.

V usage is TRBV6-6 and J usage is TRBJ2-5; no firm D call. The CDR3 has 15 amino acids. Germline CDR1 is MNHNY and CDR2 is SVGAGI (reference sequence). The ends were cut back, 0 bases at V and 5 bases at J, with 13 bases in the middle. The CDR3 spells CASSYSLRFGETQYF. CDR3 nucleotides: TGTGCCAGCAGTTACTCCTTGAGATTTGGGGAGACCCAGTACTTC.

This clonotype has a handful of counts. The chain recombines TRBV7-9 with TRBJ1-4; possibly TRBD1 for D (5 bases). Germline-derived CDR1 and CDR2 are SEHNR and FQNEAQ (reference sequence). CDR3 length: 16 amino acids. V was cut by 6 bases and J by 5 bases, with 19 bases left in between. CDR3 DNA: TGTGCCAGCAGTCCCGGGGCCCACCAAGGGAATGAAAAACTGTTTTTT. It translates to CASSPGAHQGNEKLFF.

This chain links TRBV7-9 with TRBJ1-2, with a tentative D call TRBD1 (6 bases). Trimming stripped 4 bases from V and 10 bases from J, with 10 bases between. This CDR3 spans 11 amino acids. Germline V gene data show CDR1 as SEHNR and CDR2 as FQNEAQ (reference sequence). This CDR3 reads CASSSDRAYTF. DNA of the CDR3: TGTGCCAGCAGCTCGGACAGAGCCTACACCTTC.

In its sample, this clonotype was seen a few times. The chain couples TRBV6-2 or TRBV6-3 to TRBJ1-1; D might be TRBD1 (6 bases). The V and J ends lost 0 bases and 4 bases respectively, with 12 bases between them. In germline, CDR1 is MNHEY, CDR2 SVGEGT. This CDR3 comprises 15 residues. The CDR3 DNA reads as TGTGCCAGCAGTTACTCTGGGCAGGGGACCACTGAAGCTTTCTTT. Translation gives CASSYSGQGTTEAFF.

V usage is TRBV15 and J usage is TRBJ2-1; D not certain. The length of the CDR3 is 12 residues. Germline values: CDR1 LNHNV, CDR2 YYDKDF (reference sequence). Between the trimmed V and J ends, which lost 8 bases and 10 bases, there was a span of 15 bases. CDR3 residues: CATGSVGHEQFF. CDR3 DNA: TGTGCCACCGGTTCGGTGGGCCACGAGCAGTTCTTC.

This clonotype was observed many times. The gene calls are TRBV29-1 and TRBJ1-2, with D uncertain. Trimming took off 5 bases at V and 4 bases at J, with 11 bases between the two ends. Germline CDR1 SQVTM, CDR2 ANQGSEA. This CDR3 region has 12 residues. CDR3 region: CSVRTDSYGYTF. The CDR3 nucleotides read TGCAGCGTTAGAACCGACTCCTATGGCTACACCTTC.

The chain is built from TRBV5-1 and TRBJ1-1, with 10 nucleotides matching TRBD1. Germline V CDR1 and CDR2: SGHRS, YFSETQ. CDR3 length: 14 amino acids. J lost 6 bases, V lost 0 bases, and 2 bases had no gene match. The CDR3 bases are TGCGCCAGCAGCTTGGGACAGGGGGCTCCTGAAGCTTTCTTT. Translation: CASSLGQGAPEAFF. Using reference TRBV5-1 and TRBJ1-1 for the parts outside the CDR3, the full variable domain is KAGVTQTPRYLIKTRGQQVTLSCSPISGHRSVSWYQQTPGQGLQFLFEYFSETQRNKGNFPGRFSGRQFSNSRSEMNVSTLELGDSALYLCASSLGQGAPEAFFGQGTRLTVV.

The V call is TRBV6-1, the J call TRBJ2-7, with a tentative D call TRBD1 (5 bases). The CDR3 consists of 15 residues. Trimming cost V 5 bases and J 3 bases, with 17 bases left between them. Germline CDR1 MNHNS, CDR2 SASEGT. CDR3 sequence reads: CASSTRTPRVYEQYF. CDR3 bases: TGTGCCAGCAGTACACGGACACCCAGGGTCTACGAGCAGTACTTC.

The V gene is TRBV12-3 or TRBV12-4, the J gene TRBJ2-7; no clear D gene. V was clipped by 1 base and J by 5 bases, with 9 bases between them. The CDR3 is made up of 13 amino acids. The CDR3: CASSLGPIDEQYF. DNA of the CDR3: TGTGCCAGCAGTTTAGGCCCTATAGACGAGCAGTACTTC.

This sequence joins TRBV12-3 or TRBV12-4 and TRBJ2-1; 7 nucleotides match TRBD1. This CDR3 comprises 15 residues. V gave up 5 bases and J gave up 3 bases; unmatched junction bases: 7. Here the CDR3 DNA reads TGTGCCAGCAGTAAGTCGACAGGGCGCTACAATGAGCAGTTCTTC. Amino acid sequence: CASSKSTGRYNEQFF.

This chain uses TRBV29-1 with TRBJ1-1; the D gene is possibly TRBD1 (5 bases). Germline loops: CDR1 SQVTM, CDR2 ANQGSEA. V lost 6 bases, J lost 1 base, and 9 bases lay in between. The CDR3 is 12 amino acids. CDR3 bases: TGCAGCGTGTCGGGGGGGAACACTGAAGCTTTCTTT. It codes for CSVSGGNTEAFF.

The V and J genes are TRBV14 and TRBJ2-3; no definite D call. Germline loops: CDR1 SGHDN, CDR2 FVKESK. The CDR3 is 14 amino acids. V was clipped by 1 base and J by 5 bases, with 10 bases between them. CDR3 protein: CASSQAFPKDTQYF. The CDR3 region has the DNA TGTGCCAGCAGCCAAGCCTTCCCAAAAGATACGCAGTATTTT.

In the case of this clonotype: Relative to the germline gene, one junction end is altered; a read error may explain this. The gene calls are TRBV7-2 and TRBJ2-1; TRBD2 matches 8 bases. Germline V gene sequence: CDR1 SGHTA, CDR2 FQGNSA. The CDR3 extends over 19 amino acids. The chain's CDR3 is CASSFQALRAGVALDEQFF. The CDR3 DNA reads TGCGCCAGCAGCTTTCAGGCGCTCCGAGCGGGAGTCGCCTTAGATGAGCAGTTCTTC.

This clonotype showed up just a few times. This chain links TRBV7-9 with TRBJ2-1; 7 bases line up with TRBD1. Germline V lookup: CDR1 SEHNR, CDR2 FQNEAQ (reference sequence). The CDR3 totals 16 residues. V shed 2 bases, J shed 2 bases, and the junction held 6 bases outside the gene matches. The CDR3 sequence is CASSLMSGGAYNEQFF. The CDR3, as DNA: TGTGCCAGCAGCTTAATGTCAGGGGGAGCCTACAATGAGCAGTTCTTC. Full variable domain (remainder filled in from reference TRBV7-9 and TRBJ2-1): DTGVSQNPRHKITKRGQNVTFRCDPISEHNRLYWYRQTLGQGPEFLTYFQNEAQLEKSRLLSDRFSAERPKGSFSTLEIQRTEQGDSAMYLCASSLMSGGAYNEQFFGPGTRLTVL.

In this sample, this clonotype turned up a few times. The J gene is TRBJ1-2, the V gene TRBV7-2; D not certain. The CDR3 is made up of 11 amino acids. Looked up from germline, CDR1 is SGHTA and CDR2 is FQGNSA. V lost 2 bases to trimming and J lost 11 bases, with 9 bases between them. CDR3 bases: TGTGCCAGCAGCTTATCTCTATCATACACCTTC. It codes for CASSLSLSYTF.

This clonotype appeared a few times. The chain uses TRBV6-6 and TRBJ2-3; D gene unclear. Trimming shortened V by 2 bases and J by 2 bases, and 8 bases separated the two germline ends. Germline V gives CDR1 MNHNY, CDR2 SVGAGI (reference sequence). This CDR3 spans 14 amino acids. The DNA of the CDR3 is TGTGCCAGCAGTTACAGGGTCCCCACAGATACGCAGTATTTT. Translating gives CASSYRVPTDTQYF.

The V call is TRBV6-5, the J call TRBJ2-1; the match to TRBD2 covers 10 bases. This CDR3 is built from 16 residues. Per germline, CDR1 MNHEY and CDR2 SVGAGI. With V trimmed by 4 bases and J by 5 bases, 8 bases remained unmatched. CDR3 sequence (DNA): TGTGCCAGCAGTTCATATAGCGGGAGGATCAACAATGAGCAGTTCTTC. It yields the protein CASSSYSGRINNEQFF.